This section outlines one T cell receptor (beta chain) sequence together with its context. The CDR3 is 15 amino acids. CDR1 is LGHNA and CDR2 is YSLEER in the germline V gene. With 1 base removed from V and 3 bases from J, the gap between germline ends came to 10 bases. TCRdb reanalysed the RT-PCR reads using MiXCR and keeps one entry per CDR3 protein. The sample consists of more than 600,000 distinct CDR3 sequences, 14% of them appearing once. This clonotype originated in a female donor in good health, serving as a healthy control. This rearrangement joins TRBV4-3 to TRBJ2-1, with D perhaps TRBD2 (6 bases). Sequencing was done on a sample of memory CD4+ T cells from blood. The DNA for the CDR3 is TGCGCCAGCAGCCAAGGGGACTCCGGCTACAATGAGCAGTTCTTC. This sequence encodes CASSQGDSGYNEQFF.